This T cell receptor beta chain was recorded in a study of cytomegalovirus exposure and HLA in healthy donors (dated by TCRdb to the late 2010s). Background on the whole study: In an earlier analysis of about 560 of the donors, approximately 300 Gb of sequence data and about 110 million unique TCR beta sequences from 180 million or so T cells were reported. Around 300 gigabases of sequencing data and 80 million or so unique TCR sequences were included in an early release covering several hundred HLA-typed donors. Among the roughly 400 genotyped donors, under 90% belonged to the genetic ancestry cluster associated with self-reported Caucasian donors. The study aimed to test whether signatures of past pathogen exposure could be identified by cataloging public T cell receptors. The study profiled the T cell repertoires of hundreds of subjects by immunosequencing and related them to cytomegalovirus serostatus. Along with the 666-subject first cohort, a separate validation cohort of over a hundred different subjects was used. High-throughput TCR immunosequencing, statistical association of individual TCRs with disease status, and machine learning were combined to predict cytomegalovirus infection status. A later analysis re-examined previously published TCR beta repertoires from hundreds of donors and added high-resolution HLA genotyping to investigate patterns of TCR occurrence. Rather than using new phenotypic data, the later analysis identified candidate immune exposures from TCR beta sequences and from how often those sequences occurred across donors. To decide whether each TCR beta V gene segment behaved as functional or pseudogenic, an earlier analysis of nearly 600 of the donors relied on high-throughput TCR beta sequencing. Donor age, sex, ethnicity and CMV serostatus were compiled together with the repertoire data. Genome-wide SNP genotypes for about three fifths of the roughly 670 donors were used in a later genetic analysis, which treated that subset as a discovery cohort. All discovery cohort repertoires had been generated on a single sequencing platform. HLA typing covered class I and class II loci at four-digit resolution. Typing coverage varied by locus: roughly 629-630 donors for A, B, C, DRB1 and DQB1; around 560 for DQA1; about 590 for DPA1; under 490 for DPB1. About five DR-DQ haplotypes were treated as single units for association and clustering because of strong linkage in the cohort. On average, around 240,000 unique TCR beta nucleotide sequences were sequenced per donor among a few hundred genotyped donors of the cohort, with roughly 18% of those sequences being non-productive. On the study overall, not on this receptor specifically: According to a later analysis, parvovirus B19, influenza, CMV and Epstein-Barr virus appeared linked to several top co-occurrence clusters. The sequencing pipeline was judged likely to have produced a cluster of highly shared sequence variants as a technical artifact. Cytomegalovirus status was reported to be diagnosed by the classifier with high specificity and sensitivity in both the original and validation cohorts. Most TCR sequences were observed very rarely across donors, whereas some public TCRs were present in many individuals. Correlated functional status among segregating V segments might be attributable to linkage disequilibrium, but an unknown experimental factor could not be ruled out. An earlier analysis of 587 of the donors showed that most TCR beta V segments appeared in productive rearrangements either about 90% or about 30% of the time, which broadly matched IMGT annotations. In a later analysis, TCR association rates were found to vary across HLA loci, with the most associated TCRs seen for DRB1 alleles and the fewest for HLA-C alleles. The authors suggested that the approach could potentially be generalized to other disease states and immunological phenotypes. In a later analysis, HLA-associated TCR beta chains were found to be more clonally expanded and to have lower generation probabilities than equally common non-associated chains. HLA typing was unavailable for some donors at each locus, so association tests used only the typed subset. Some IMGT-functional V segments, including TRBV6-2 and TRBV6-3, could not be distinguished by the 87-base-pair reads and were therefore excluded. A further reported finding was that TCR beta sequences accurately predicted the HLA-A and HLA-B alleles for most subjects in the first cohort. In a later genetic analysis, fewer N-insertions in productive TCRs were reported among donors in an Asian-associated ancestry cluster than the roughly 700-donor mean. When HLA alleles, especially DR and DQ, strongly co-occurred, TCR associations were difficult to assign to individual alleles. This cohort had only TCR beta chains sequenced, and the lack of alpha or paired-chain data limited which features could be detected. Most CMV-associated TCR beta chains appeared to be HLA-restricted in a later analysis, and the HLA associations seemed to be driven largely by CMV exposure. A few of the identified cytomegalovirus-associated TCR beta chains were confirmed in vitro to be specific for cytomegalovirus antigens. The presence/absence analyses assumed that sequencing depth was roughly uniform across donors, and that assumption may not be true. V-gene and J-gene trimming of TCR beta chains was associated with a missense DCLRE1C variant in a later genetic analysis, and the association was replicated in an independent cohort. The earlier analysis of 450 to 700 of the donors excluded roughly 16 rarely observed V segments, including chromosome 9 orphons, because counts were too low. CMV serostatus was the only immune exposure information available for the cohort. The study listed 150 to 200 TCR beta chains as associated with cytomegalovirus. Specific HLA alleles were associated with over 15,000 TCR beta sequences at a false discovery rate of 0.05 in a later analysis.

The cohort was made up of approximately 670 healthy bone marrow donors. At the time of sampling, all cohort members were nominally healthy, though unrecorded immune exposures were likely present. The donor was CMV seronegative and was included in the group of 352 seronegative cohort members. Each donor provided a peripheral blood sample, and peripheral blood mononuclear cells were used for TCR beta sequencing. The Qiagen DNeasy Blood Extraction Kit was used to extract genomic DNA from the blood cell samples. The library relied on the immunoSEQ multiplex PCR assay. For the multiplex PCR, a mixture combining 60 forward primers for TCR Vbeta segments and 13 reverse primers for TCR Jbeta segments was used. A multiplex PCR assay on genomic DNA amplified the CDR3 region of rearranged TCR beta genes. On the Illumina HiSeq System, the amplified TCR beta libraries were sequenced as 87-base-pair reads. As for the original processing: In a later analysis, some 80 million unique TCR beta chains were counted across the approximately 640 repertoires, and about 9.9 million of these chains were shared by at least two donors. Raw reads were error-corrected and collapsed into unique sequences with a nearest-neighbor algorithm that merged closely related sequences to remove PCR and sequencing errors. V, D and J gene segments were assigned by aligning CDR3 sequences to IMGT reference sequences. For a sequence to be retained, at least a six-nucleotide match to both a V gene segment and a J gene segment was required. Rearrangements were called productive when the CDR3 lacked stop codons and stayed in frame with V and J; all others were non-productive. Following IMGT convention, CDR3 was defined as the stretch from the second conserved V-encoded cysteine to the conserved J-encoded phenylalanine. Sequences without an unambiguous match to a single V gene segment were excluded from the earlier analysis of several hundred of the donors. An earlier analysis of 587 of the donors called V segments functional above 56.7% productive rearrangements and segregating when the between-donor standard deviation exceeded 5%. A statistical classification framework was built to diagnose cytomegalovirus status from the catalog of TCR beta chain sequences. A later analysis assigned V and J genes by comparing TCR nucleotide sequences with IMGT/GENE-DB human TR gene sequences. In a later analysis, CDR3 sequences and most-parsimonious VDJ recombination scenarios were assigned using the TCRdist pipeline. In a later analysis, each TCR beta chain was defined by its CDR3 amino acid sequence together with its V-gene family, and reads without a unique V-gene family were excluded. To address suspected cross-contamination and a sequencing artifact, a later analysis removed 592 highly shared, low-generation-probability nucleotide sequences. In a later analysis, a clonal expansion index for each public chain was calculated from normalized within-repertoire ranks of inferred template counts. In a later analysis, generation probabilities were computed using a VDJ recombination model fitted to out-of-frame rearrangements, and the results were checked against IGoR. Hypergeometric tests were used in a later analysis to score TCR-TCR, TCR-HLA and TCR-CMV co-occurrence, with a repertoire-size bias correction applied to the TCR pairs. To estimate false discovery rates, a later analysis permuted the HLA or CMV assignments 20 times. In a later analysis, co-occurring TCRs were grouped with DBSCAN, and TCRdist sequence similarity was added when clustering was performed within HLA-allele-positive subsets. For co-occurrence clustering, repertoires with fewer than 30,000 or more than 120,000 public chains were excluded, along with 4 to 6 repertoires with anomalous nucleotide sharing. As stored in TCRdb, this immuneACCESS dataset retains in-frame rearrangements with V and J assigned. A fraction of the clones does not appear; measured against another copy, unresolved V genes explain less than half of the discrepancy, and the remainder lacks a known reason. That table is the source of V, J and clone size, and D and trimming were worked out from the DNA. The data table for this sample lists more than 45,000 clones. Less than 4.5% of the sample belongs to the ten largest clones.

A remark on this clone: The clone's antigen remains unknown.

At the junction V is shortened by 1 base and J by 6 bases, with 13 bases in between. CDR1 and CDR2 are drawn from the germline V gene: SGHTA, FQGNSA. The CDR3, cysteine through phenylalanine, is 15 amino acids long. Just the 45-base CDR3 DNA is kept, in frame starting at base 1. Sequencing was carried out using PBMCs. This chain joins TRBV7-2 to TRBJ2-1; 5 matching bases give a weak D call of TRBD1. The source is a male donor in good health and CMV-seronegative. Here the CDR3 is given as CASSLVRWGRNEQFF. The DNA sequence is TGTGCCAGCAGCTTAGTTCGGTGGGGCCGCAATGAGCAGTTCTTC.